This T cell receptor (beta chain) comes out of a study of T cells in Graves' hyperthyroidism and ophthalmopathy (dated by TCRdb to between 2017 and 2020). For context, the study as a whole: Peripheral blood samples were taken at the time of initial diagnosis, prior to any treatment. After blood sampling, hyperthyroidism patients were treated with methimazole at a starting dose of 30 mg daily, and ophthalmopathy patients were treated with high-dose intravenous methylprednisolone. TCR Vbeta CDR3 sequencing of 140 or so peripheral blood samples (more than 40 ophthalmopathy, over 70 hyperthyroidism and approximately 17 progressor patients) is reported in the paper. Prospective prediction of ophthalmopathy was tested in an independent validation cohort consisting of roughly 20 hyperthyroidism patients and about 17 patients who later progressed to ophthalmopathy. To identify distinguishing TCR V-J signatures, a discovery cohort of about a hundred patients was used, comprising 43 with Graves' ophthalmopathy and approximately 58 with stable Graves' hyperthyroidism. Thyroid tissue and blood T-cell repertoires from over 5 Graves' hyperthyroidism patients were also compared in the study. The roughly 90 discovery patients were divided at random into training and test sets in a 7:3 ratio. The full study reports these points: In cross-validation, a model built on a 13 V-J signature told ophthalmopathy apart from stable hyperthyroidism with over 85% sensitivity and approximately 84% specificity, and in testing the same model reached 80%/75%. Most expanded thyroid clonotypes (frequency above 0.001) were also detected in blood, suggesting blood repertoires may reflect thyroid immune responses. No statistical method was used to set the sample size in advance, and investigators knew the group allocation. During validation, the model predicted progression to ophthalmopathy a median of approximately 7 months ahead of onset, with almost 71% sensitivity and around 72% specificity.

Including the terminal cysteine and phenylalanine, the CDR3 comprises 12 residues. Just the 36-base CDR3 DNA is kept, in frame starting at base 1. According to the germline V gene (reference sequence), CDR1 reads LGHDT and CDR2 reads YNNKEL. V is cut by 2 bases and J by 4 bases, and the space between the germline ends is 3 bases. This clonotype was recorded at least ten times. There is no known antigen for this receptor. The input lacks base qualities; no much larger clone sits a single base away. Graves' hyperthyroidism was defined as stable when no progression to ophthalmopathy occurred over 18 months of follow-up. The hyperthyroidism patients were between 18 and 65 years old and newly diagnosed, with a disease duration of less than 2 months. Any patient with an uncontrolled infection, another autoimmune disease, pregnancy or lactation was excluded. Diagnoses were established on the basis of clinical symptoms, serum thyroxine and TRAb, thyroid ultrasound, and orbital computed tomography. PBMCs were isolated from about 10 ml of fresh peripheral blood by Ficoll-Paque density gradient centrifugation. Trizol reagent was used to extract total RNA, and RNA quality was then checked on an Agilent 2100 Bioanalyzer.

TCR beta CDR3 regions were amplified from RNA transcripts. For the first round of RT-PCR on the TCR CDR3, the HTBI primer set was used together with the Qiagen OneStep RT-PCR kit. Libraries were constructed in a second round of multiplex PCR, after which size selection and purification were performed. Libraries were sequenced paired-end with 100 bp reads on an Illumina HiSeq2000. In the authors' own workflow: SOAPnuke was used to process the raw data, throwing out any read that contained adapters or uncalled bases, had a mean Phred below 15, or lacked an exact constant-primer or identifier match. High-quality paired reads were merged using COPE v1.2.5, and each unique nucleotide sequence was defined as a clonotype. Clonotypes were aligned to IMGT TRBV, TRBD and TRBJ reference segments using MiTCR v1.1. The analysis included only V-J combinations with a frequency above 0.0001, which together covered roughly 99% of the repertoires. The TCS score was defined as the ratio of F50 (clonal expansion) to E x V (chaos), calculated using BLOSUM62-based TCRdist between CDR3 peptides within each V-J. Welch's t-statistics and random forest reduced 450 to 600 V-J features to 10 to 15, which were used in a naive Bayes classifier (R e1071). The public reads were reanalyzed by TCRdb: fastp trimming at Q25, MiXCR alignment, in-frame beta chains only. Each CDR3 protein gets just one entry, which takes the most common genes and DNA from the rows behind it. The V and J calls reflect TCRdb's pipeline rather than the authors' work. Across this sample there are 500,000 to 600,000 distinct CDR3 sequences, with around 15% seen only once. About 20% of the sample lies in the top ten.

This chain joins TRBV3-1 to TRBJ2-1, with the D gene too uncertain to name. The TCR sequence derives from a woman between 18 and 29 years old with Graves' hyperthyroidism. Source material: blood. The CDR3 region reads CASSQPYNEQFF. The DNA sequence is as follows: TGTGCCAGCAGCCAACCGTACAATGAGCAGTTCTTC.